This TCR beta chain was found in a study of shared clonotypes between healthy human individuals (dated by TCRdb to 2018 to 2021). About the study as a whole: The cohort included three men and a couple of women between 18 and 49 years of age. Per donor, three plates each were used for CD4 naive and CD4 memory, two for CD8 naive, and one for CD8 memory. To increase sequencing depth and limit assay-specific biases, different laboratories used diverse techniques to prepare libraries and sequence TCR repertoires. Leukapheresis yielded between about 0.85 and 10 billion PBMCs per donor. The study deeply sequenced blood TCR repertoires of five healthy adults to estimate repertoire size and the extent of clonotype sharing between individuals. Study-wide findings and limitations: The genetic and exposure-history diversity represented was limited by the small number of donors. Pairwise subsampling led to the expectation that sequencing depth would affect the degree of clonotype sharing among donors. Naive subsets generally had larger estimated clonotype richness than memory subsets. Compared with non-shared clonotypes, the clonotypes found in all four sorted-subset donors had higher generation probabilities. Sharing across a handful of donors was observed for about 5% of naive CD4, 3% to 4% of naive CD8, about 2.5% of memory CD4, and around 0.4% of memory CD8 clonotypes. Incomplete sequencing was indicated by rarefaction of sorted-subset datasets, despite the large sequencing depth. Only blood was sampled, and tissue TCR repertoires likely differ from those in blood.

The CDR3 has 15 amino acids, counting the end cysteine and phenylalanine. CDR3 DNA is the only sequence kept; it has 45 bases, read in frame from the first base. From V the trimming removes 0 bases and from J it removes 4 bases, while the gene matches leave 4 bases of the junction unaccounted for. The germline V gene supplies CDR1 SGDLS and CDR2 YYNGEE. Using the deep immunoSEQ assay, multiplex PCR amplified TCR CDR3 regions from genomic DNA. For each cell subset, the extracted genomic DNA was distributed evenly across all wells of several immunoSEQ 96-well plates, and each plate served as one replicate. For sorted subsets, around 200 ng genomic DNA, equal to 30,000 or so T cell genomes, was loaded into each replicate PCR. Purified libraries were quantified with a Qubit 3.0 fluorometer, sized on a Bioanalyzer 2100, and re-quantified with the KAPA Library Quantification kit. Each immunoSEQ 96-well plate was sequenced on its own single-read 150-cycle Illumina NextSeq 550 flow cell. From the authors' description of their analysis: Because only junctional sequences without quality scores were contained in the immunoSEQ output, filtering matching that applied to full-length reads could not be performed. Sequences were annotated with PyIR, a Python wrapper for IgBLAST v1.9, and V/J genes and CDR3 were assigned using IMGT germline references. Reads were filtered out if the reads had weak V/J assignments (E-value above 1e-6), no CDR3, stop codons, out-of-frame junctions, or ambiguous translated residues. V3J clonotypes were defined by identical inferred V gene, J gene, and CDR3 amino acid sequence. The percentage overlap between two repertoires was calculated by dividing the number of shared unique clonotypes by the size of the smaller repertoire. RTK rarefaction, the Chao1 estimator, and Recon v2.1 estimates of unobserved clonotypes were used to assess repertoire richness. Generation probabilities for all TCRbeta clonotypes obtained by the gDNA method from a handful of donors were computed using OLGA. TCRdb limited this immuneACCESS table to in-frame rearrangements with V and J called. A share of clones is missing; checked studies link under half to unresolved V genes, and the rest is unexplained. V, J and clone size are taken as reported in that table, and D and trimming were inferred from the DNA itself. In this sample the table shows millions of clones, about 95% of which occur a single time. The ten largest account for about 1.1% of the sample.

For the CD8 naive samples, CD45RO-negative cells were positively selected for CCR7, yielding a CD45RA+CCR7+ population from which TemRA cells were excluded. The donors were healthy, HIV-negative adults with no recently reported acute infections or vaccinations. Every donor was a Caucasian adult residing in Nashville, Tennessee, USA. Blood was collected by leukapheresis, and PBMCs were isolated by Ficoll-Histopaque density gradient centrifugation and then cryopreserved in liquid nitrogen vapor phase. Analytical flow cytometry was used to check the purity and quantity of every magnetically sorted T cell population. Each sorted fraction had its genomic DNA isolated and then quantified by UV absorbance on a Nanodrop 2000c. This clone was seen only a few times. The specificity of this receptor is unknown. Base qualities were left out, and no much larger clone turns up one base away. Other DNA variants within this sample encode the same CDR3.

Sample: naive CD8+ T cells sorted from blood. What this sample's cell subset or site label stands for: CD45RA+CCR7+. The sequence was collected from a man aged 18 to 30 in good health. The chain couples TRBV9 to TRBJ2-1, with TRBD2 identical over 7 junction bases. The DNA sequence is TGTGCCAGCAGCGTAGGGCTAGCGGAGTACAATGAGCAGTTCTTC. This sequence encodes CASSVGLAEYNEQFF.